The source of this T cell receptor (beta chain) is a study of T cell responses to AZD1222 COVID-19 vaccine. Note on this clone: The target antigen is unknown.

Trimming pared 0 bases from V and 8 bases from J, leaving 14 bases between. Germline V gives CDR1 SGDLS, CDR2 YYNGEE. This CDR3 has 14 amino acids. TCRdb keeps only in-frame clones here, not all; method: immunoSEQ multiplex PCR. The data contain roughly 80,000 clones, about 91% of them singletons. Broader study findings: Reportedly, nearly half the spike-specific TCRs target unmutated variant regions. Sampling captured repertoires only after the peak T cell response. The number of AZD1222 recipients seropositive at baseline was only five to seven. With dominance at 160-218 and 743-854, vaccine-associated CD4 TCRs spanned spike.

V is TRBV9 and J is TRBJ1-2; D might be TRBD1 (6 bases). This specimen was peripheral blood, taken on day 0 of AZD1222 vaccination. This TCR was recovered from an adult in good health. The DNA of the CDR3 is TGTGCCAGCAGCGTAGACGGGGGCGCCAGGGGCTACACCTTC. It yields the protein CASSVDGGARGYTF.